One sample yielded the 9 T cell receptor beta chains listed below, sequenced in a study of CD8 T cells in ankylosing spondylitis. General study points: Characteristic, it appeared, of ankylosing spondylitis blood was a TCR beta motif of roughly eight highly homologous variants.

No cognate antigen is known for these TCRs. One entry per CDR3 protein, called by TCRdb with MiXCR from the 5' RACE reads. Found here are about 480,000 distinct CDR3 sequences, 17% of them singletons; the top ten hold just over 1%. Sequenced sample: blood, either unsorted or a sorted T cell fraction (not recorded which). The origin of the receptors is a male donor with ankylosing spondylitis.

This clonotype was seen many times. The rearrangement joins TRBV5-1 to TRBJ1-1; TRBD1 aligns across 8 bases. Trimming cost V 0 bases and J 1 base; bases outside gene matches: 2. There are 15 residues in the CDR3. Per the germline V gene, CDR1 is SGHRS and CDR2 is YFSETQ. The CDR3 bases are TGCGCCAGCAGCTTGGTTCAGGGGGCGAACACTGAAGCTTTCTTT. Its translation is CASSLVQGANTEAFF.

The sample holds many counts of this clonotype. This chain uses TRBV7-2 with TRBJ2-1; D is perhaps TRBD1 (5 bases). Germline lookup yields CDR1 SGHTA and CDR2 FQGNSA. CDR3 size: 13 residues. V was shortened by 5 bases and J by 6 bases, with 11 bases between the two germline ends. The CDR3 DNA reads as TGTGCCAGCAGCCCGAGACAGATCAATGAGCAGTTCTTC. Protein sequence: CASSPRQINEQFF.

This clonotype turned up a few times. The rearrangement uses TRBV5-1 and TRBJ2-2; weak D call: TRBD1 (6 bases). Germline values: CDR1 SGHRS, CDR2 YFSETQ. CDR3 length: 17 residues. Trimming pared 4 bases from V and 4 bases from J, leaving 20 bases between. The CDR3: CASSPWFVQGSTGELFF. The DNA for the CDR3 is TGCGCCAGCAGCCCATGGTTCGTACAGGGAAGCACCGGGGAGCTGTTTTTT.

The chain couples TRBV20-1 to TRBJ1-1, with D possibly matching TRBD1 (6 bases). There are 17 residues in the CDR3. Germline V lookup: CDR1 DFQATT, CDR2 SNEGSKA (reference sequence). V lost 2 bases to trimming and J lost 0 bases, with 19 bases between them. The chain's CDR3 is CSARQYRAGTMNTEAFF. The CDR3 bases are TGCAGTGCTAGACAATACAGGGCCGGAACTATGAACACTGAAGCTTTCTTT.

This clonotype was observed many times. V gene TRBV20-1 combines with J gene TRBJ2-5, with a possible D match to TRBD2 (6 bases). Germline CDR1 DFQATT, CDR2 SNEGSKA (reference sequence). Between the trimmed V and J ends, which lost 3 bases and 6 bases, there was a span of 14 bases. The CDR3 totals 13 residues. The CDR3 here is CSARLTREKTQYF. CDR3 DNA sequence: TGCAGTGCTAGGCTGACTAGGGAGAAGACCCAGTACTTC.

This clonotype appeared many times. This rearrangement joins TRBV12-3 or TRBV12-4 to TRBJ1-4; a weak D match, TRBD1 (5 bases). The CDR3 contains 15 residues. V was cut by 3 bases and J by 8 bases, with 16 bases left in between. The CDR3 here is CASSFEGSRYEKLFF. In DNA form, the CDR3 reads TGTGCCAGCAGTTTTGAGGGGAGTAGGTACGAAAAACTGTTTTTT.

The V call is TRBV20-1, the J call TRBJ1-4, with a tentative D call TRBD1 (6 bases). Trimming stripped 2 bases from V and 4 bases from J, with 8 bases between. In germline, CDR1 is DFQATT, CDR2 SNEGSKA (reference sequence). The CDR3 runs to 13 residues. CDR3 region: CSARRGGNEKLFF. The CDR3 DNA is TGCAGTGCTAGAAGAGGGGGTAATGAAAAACTGTTTTTT.

The CDR3 spells CSVENPVSSYNEQFF. CDR3 bases: TGCAGCGTTGAAAACCCGGTGAGCTCCTACAATGAGCAGTTCTTC. V usage is TRBV29-1 and J usage is TRBJ2-1; D is undetermined. V was trimmed by 2 bases and J by 0 bases, leaving 11 bases between them. The CDR3 contains 15 residues. Germline loops: CDR1 SQVTM, CDR2 ANQGSEA.

The rearrangement joins TRBV28 to TRBJ1-2; 7 positions agree with TRBD1. V shed 3 bases and J 4 bases; nucleotides not matched to a gene: 14. The CDR3 is made up of 17 amino acids. CDR1 and CDR2 (germline): MDHEN, SYDVKM. In DNA form, the CDR3 reads TGTGCCAGCAGTTTGACCCCAGGGGGTAGTTACGGCTATGGCTACACCTTC. It specifies CASSLTPGGSYGYGYTF.